A selection of T cell receptor beta chains follows, all from one sample in a study of response to subunit inactivated influenza vaccine. TCRdb ran MiXCR on the RT-PCR reads and lists one entry per CDR3 protein. The sample includes 300,000 to 350,000 distinct CDR3 sequences, over 20% of them seen just once. Here the sequenced sample was PBMCs from blood, taken approximately 20 months after vaccination. The receptors were sampled from a man between 50 and 69 years old who received an inactivated influenza vaccine. Each CDR3 is given with its conserved first and last residue.

cdr3_aa	cdr3_length	v_call	j_call
CASSGPGGTGIMNTEAFF	18	TRBV2	TRBJ1-1
CASSVVGERYNEQFF	15	TRBV9	TRBJ2-1
CASRRQGAGTGELFF	15	TRBV12-3/TRBV12-4	TRBJ2-2
CASRPGPAPEKLFF	14	TRBV10-2	TRBJ1-4
CASSQVDWGTEAFF	14	TRBV4-1	TRBJ1-1
CASRLGGYNEQFF	13	TRBV12-3/TRBV12-4	TRBJ2-1
CASSQDGPTNEKLFF	15	TRBV5-4	TRBJ1-4
CASSSNGNGNTIYF	14	TRBV5-1	TRBJ1-3
CASSPGTGPGNTIYF	15	TRBV9	TRBJ1-3
CASSLRGQGVQETQYF	16	TRBV11-2	TRBJ2-5
CASSPGMLGEQYF	13	TRBV18	TRBJ2-7
CASSLSENQPQHF	13	TRBV12-3/TRBV12-4	TRBJ1-5
CATQGTIANQPQHF	14	TRBV10-3	TRBJ1-5
CASSQATGVMNTEAFF	16	TRBV4-1	TRBJ1-1
CASSQDNQPANYGYTF	16	TRBV4-3	TRBJ1-2
CASHRGRLTTNTEAFF	16	TRBV2	TRBJ1-1
CASSGTEPYNSPLHF	15	TRBV2	TRBJ1-6
CSARDGNAGFGNTEAFF	17	TRBV20-1	TRBJ1-1
CASSTGTYTEAFF	13	TRBV7-2	TRBJ1-1